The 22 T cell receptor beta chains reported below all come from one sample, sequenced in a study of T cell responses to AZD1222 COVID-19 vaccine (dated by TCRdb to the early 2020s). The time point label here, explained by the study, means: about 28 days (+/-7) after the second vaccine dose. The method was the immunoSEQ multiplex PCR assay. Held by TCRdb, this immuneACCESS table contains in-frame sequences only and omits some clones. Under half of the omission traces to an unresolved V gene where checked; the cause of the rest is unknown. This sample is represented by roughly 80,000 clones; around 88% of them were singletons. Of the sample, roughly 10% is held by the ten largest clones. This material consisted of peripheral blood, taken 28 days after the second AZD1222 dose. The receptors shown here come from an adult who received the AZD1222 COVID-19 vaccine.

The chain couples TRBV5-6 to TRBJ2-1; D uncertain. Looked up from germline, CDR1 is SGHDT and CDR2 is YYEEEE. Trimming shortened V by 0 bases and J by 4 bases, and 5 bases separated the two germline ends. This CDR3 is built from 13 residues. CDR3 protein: CASSLARYNEQFF. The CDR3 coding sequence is TGTGCCAGCAGCTTGGCCCGGTACAATGAGCAGTTCTTC.

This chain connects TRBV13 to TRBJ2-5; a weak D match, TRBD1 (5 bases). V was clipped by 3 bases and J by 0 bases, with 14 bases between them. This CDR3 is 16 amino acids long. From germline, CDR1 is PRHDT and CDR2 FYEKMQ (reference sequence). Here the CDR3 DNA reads TGTGCCAGCAGCTTTACAGGAGAAACCTACCAAGAGACCCAGTACTTC. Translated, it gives CASSFTGETYQETQYF.

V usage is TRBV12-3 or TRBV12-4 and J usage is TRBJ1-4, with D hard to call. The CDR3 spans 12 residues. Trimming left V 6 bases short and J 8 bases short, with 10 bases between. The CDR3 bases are TGTGCCAGCAGGCAACTAGGGGAAAAACTGTTTTTT. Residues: CASRQLGEKLFF.

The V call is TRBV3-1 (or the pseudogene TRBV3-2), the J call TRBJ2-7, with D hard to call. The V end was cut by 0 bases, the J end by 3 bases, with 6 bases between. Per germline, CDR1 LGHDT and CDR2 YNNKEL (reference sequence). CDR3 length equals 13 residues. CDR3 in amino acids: CASSQEGIYEQYF. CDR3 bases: TGTGCCAGCAGCCAAGAAGGAATCTACGAGCAGTACTTC.

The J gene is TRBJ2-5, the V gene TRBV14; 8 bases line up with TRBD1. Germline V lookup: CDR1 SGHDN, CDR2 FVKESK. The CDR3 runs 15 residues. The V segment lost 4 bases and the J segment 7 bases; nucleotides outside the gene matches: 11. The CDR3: CASSPRTGRFGTQYF. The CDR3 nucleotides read TGTGCCAGCAGCCCGAGGACAGGGCGATTCGGGACCCAGTACTTC.

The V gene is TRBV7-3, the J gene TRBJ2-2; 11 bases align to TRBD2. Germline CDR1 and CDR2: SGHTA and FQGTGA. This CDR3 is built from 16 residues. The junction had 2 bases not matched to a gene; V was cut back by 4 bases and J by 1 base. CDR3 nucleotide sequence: TGTGCCAGCAGCTCCACTAGCGGGGGGAACACCGGGGAGCTGTTTTTT. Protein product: CASSSTSGGNTGELFF.

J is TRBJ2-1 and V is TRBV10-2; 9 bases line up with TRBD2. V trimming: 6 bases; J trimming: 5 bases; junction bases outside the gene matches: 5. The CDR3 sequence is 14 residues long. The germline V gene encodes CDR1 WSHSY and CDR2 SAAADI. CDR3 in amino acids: CASRSSGDNNEQFF. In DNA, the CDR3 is TGCGCCAGCAGGTCTAGCGGGGATAACAATGAGCAGTTCTTC.

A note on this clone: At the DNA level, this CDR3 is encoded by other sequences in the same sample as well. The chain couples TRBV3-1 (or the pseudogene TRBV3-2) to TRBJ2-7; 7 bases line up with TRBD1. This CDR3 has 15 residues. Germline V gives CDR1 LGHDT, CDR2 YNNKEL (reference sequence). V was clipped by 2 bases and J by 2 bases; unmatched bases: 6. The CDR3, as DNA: TGTGCCAGCAGCCAAAGGAGACAGGGCCCCTACGAGCAGTACTTC. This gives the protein CASSQRRQGPYEQYF.

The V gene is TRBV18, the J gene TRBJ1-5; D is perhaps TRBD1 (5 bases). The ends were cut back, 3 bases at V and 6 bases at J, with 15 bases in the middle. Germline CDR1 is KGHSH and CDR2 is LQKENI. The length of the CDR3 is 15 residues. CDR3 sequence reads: CASSPPGGGPQPQHF. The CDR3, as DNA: TGTGCCAGCTCACCCCCGGGGGGGGGACCTCAGCCCCAGCATTTT.

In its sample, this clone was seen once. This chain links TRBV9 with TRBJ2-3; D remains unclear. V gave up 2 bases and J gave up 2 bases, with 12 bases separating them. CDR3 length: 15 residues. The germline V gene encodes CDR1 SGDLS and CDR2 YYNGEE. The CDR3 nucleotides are TGTGCCAGCAGCGTTACAAAAGGGTACACAGATACGCAGTATTTT. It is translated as CASSVTKGYTDTQYF.

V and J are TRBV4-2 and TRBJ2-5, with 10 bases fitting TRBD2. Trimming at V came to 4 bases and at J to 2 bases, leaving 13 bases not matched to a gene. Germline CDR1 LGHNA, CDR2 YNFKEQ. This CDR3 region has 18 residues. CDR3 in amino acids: CASSPGWRTSGEQETQYF. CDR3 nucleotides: TGTGCCAGCAGCCCGGGATGGAGAACTAGCGGGGAACAAGAGACCCAGTACTTC.

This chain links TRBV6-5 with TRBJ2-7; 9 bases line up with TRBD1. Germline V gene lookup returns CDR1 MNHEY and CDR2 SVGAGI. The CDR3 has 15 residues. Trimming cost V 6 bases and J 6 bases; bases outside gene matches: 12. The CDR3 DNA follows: TGTGCCAGCAGATCGGCCGGGACAGGGCTAGGCGAGCAGTACTTC. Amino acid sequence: CASRSAGTGLGEQYF.

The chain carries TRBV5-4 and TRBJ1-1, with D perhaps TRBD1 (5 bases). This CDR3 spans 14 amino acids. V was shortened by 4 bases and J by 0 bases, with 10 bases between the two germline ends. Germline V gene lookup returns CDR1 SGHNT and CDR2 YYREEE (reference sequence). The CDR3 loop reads CASSPGEVNTEAFF. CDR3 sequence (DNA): TGTGCCAGCAGCCCGGGGGAGGTGAACACTGAAGCTTTCTTT.

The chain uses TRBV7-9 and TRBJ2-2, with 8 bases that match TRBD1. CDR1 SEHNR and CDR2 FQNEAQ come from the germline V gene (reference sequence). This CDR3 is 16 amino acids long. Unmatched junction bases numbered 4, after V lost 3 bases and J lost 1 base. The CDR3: CASSLWTGRNTGELFF. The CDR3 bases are TGTGCCAGCAGCTTGTGGACAGGGCGGAACACCGGGGAGCTGTTTTTT.

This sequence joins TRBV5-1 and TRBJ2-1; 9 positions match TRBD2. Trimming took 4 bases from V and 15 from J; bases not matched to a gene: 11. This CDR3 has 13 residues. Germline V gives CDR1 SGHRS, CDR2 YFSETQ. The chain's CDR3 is CASSPLGGGAGFF. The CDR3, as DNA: TGCGCCAGCAGCCCCCTGGGCGGGGGGGCCGGGTTCTTC.

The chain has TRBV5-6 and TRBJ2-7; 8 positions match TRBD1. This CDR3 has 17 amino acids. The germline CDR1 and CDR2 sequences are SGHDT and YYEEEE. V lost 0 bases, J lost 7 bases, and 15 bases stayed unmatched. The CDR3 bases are TGTGCCAGCAGCTTGGACCGCGGACAGGGAGTTCAGGGAGAGCAGTACTTC. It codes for CASSLDRGQGVQGEQYF.

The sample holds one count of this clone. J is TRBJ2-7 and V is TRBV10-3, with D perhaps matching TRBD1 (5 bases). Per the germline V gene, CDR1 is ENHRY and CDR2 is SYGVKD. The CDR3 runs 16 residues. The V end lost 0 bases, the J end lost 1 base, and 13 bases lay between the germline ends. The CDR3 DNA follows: TGTGCCATCAGTGAGTCTAGGGGTCCTCTTTCCTACGAGCAGTACTTC. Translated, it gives CAISESRGPLSYEQYF.

The DNA for the CDR3 is TGCGCCAGCAGCGGGCAGTTCTATGGCTACACCTTC. Translation: CASSGQFYGYTF. The rearrangement uses TRBV5-1 and TRBJ1-2, with D hard to call. The germline V gene encodes CDR1 SGHRS and CDR2 YFSETQ. The CDR3 spans 12 residues. Trimming shortened V by 4 bases and J by 4 bases, and 8 bases separated the two germline ends.

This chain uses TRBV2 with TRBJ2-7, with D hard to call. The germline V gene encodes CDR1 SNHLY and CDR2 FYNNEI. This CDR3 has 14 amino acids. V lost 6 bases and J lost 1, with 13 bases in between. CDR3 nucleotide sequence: TGTGCCAGCAGCTGGACCTTCGAATCCTACGAGCAGTACTTC. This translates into CASSWTFESYEQYF.

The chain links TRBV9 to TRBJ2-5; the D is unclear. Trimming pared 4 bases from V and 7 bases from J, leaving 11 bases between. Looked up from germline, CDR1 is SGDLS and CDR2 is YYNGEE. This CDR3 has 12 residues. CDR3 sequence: CASSPQRGTQYF. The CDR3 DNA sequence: TGTGCCAGCAGCCCACAACGTGGGACCCAGTACTTC.

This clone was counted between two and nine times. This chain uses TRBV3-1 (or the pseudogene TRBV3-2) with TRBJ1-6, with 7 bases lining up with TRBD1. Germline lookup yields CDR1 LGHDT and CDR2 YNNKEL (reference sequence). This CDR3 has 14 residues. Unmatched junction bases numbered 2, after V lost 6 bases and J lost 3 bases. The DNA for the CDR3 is TGTGCCAGCAGACAGGGGAACTATAATTCACCCCTCCACTTT. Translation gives CASRQGNYNSPLHF.

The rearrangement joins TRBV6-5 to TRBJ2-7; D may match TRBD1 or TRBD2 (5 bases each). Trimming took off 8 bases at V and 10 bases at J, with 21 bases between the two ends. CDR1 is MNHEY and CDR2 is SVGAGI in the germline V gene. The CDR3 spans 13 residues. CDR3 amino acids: CASGERSGGFQYF. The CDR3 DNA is TGTGCCAGCGGCGAGCGGAGTGGGGGATTCCAGTACTTC.